This record covers a single T cell receptor beta chain. TCRdb's copy holds only in-frame clones and misses some; the assay was immunoSEQ multiplex PCR. The sample lists around 160,000 clones, about 88% occurring once. The sample originates from a study of blood T cell repertoires in COVID-19. Germline V gene lookup returns CDR1 LGHDT and CDR2 YNNKEL (reference sequence). With 2 bases removed from V and 5 bases from J, the gap between germline ends came to 3 bases. This CDR3 is 11 amino acids long. The chain combines TRBV3-1 (or the pseudogene TRBV3-2) with TRBJ2-5; D not certain. This sequence was found in a man between 18 and 29 years old with acute or convalescent COVID-19. The specimen sequenced was peripheral blood. In DNA form, the CDR3 reads TGTGCCAGCAGCCAACGGGAGACCCAGTACTTC. Encoded protein: CASSQRETQYF.